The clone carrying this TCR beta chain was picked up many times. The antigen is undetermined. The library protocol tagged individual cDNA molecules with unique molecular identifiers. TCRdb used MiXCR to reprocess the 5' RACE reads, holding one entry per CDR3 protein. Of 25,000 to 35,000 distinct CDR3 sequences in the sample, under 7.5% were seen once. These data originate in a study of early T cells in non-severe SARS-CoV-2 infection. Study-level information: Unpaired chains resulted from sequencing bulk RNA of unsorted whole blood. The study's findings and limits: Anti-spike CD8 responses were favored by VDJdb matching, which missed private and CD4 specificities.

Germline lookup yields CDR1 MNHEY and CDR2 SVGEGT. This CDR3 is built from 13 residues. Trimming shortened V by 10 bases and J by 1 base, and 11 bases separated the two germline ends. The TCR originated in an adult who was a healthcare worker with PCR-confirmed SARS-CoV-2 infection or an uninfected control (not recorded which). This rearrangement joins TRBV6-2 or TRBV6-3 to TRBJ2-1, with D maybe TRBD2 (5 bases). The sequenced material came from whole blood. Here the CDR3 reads CATRDSSYNEQFF. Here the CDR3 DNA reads TGTGCCACCCGGGATTCGTCCTACAATGAGCAGTTCTTC.